The clone carrying this TCR beta chain was detected only once. This specimen comes from a study of OX40 agonist ivuxolimab in advanced cancers. About the study: Males comprised around 78% of the group, whose mean age was roughly 64 years (range about 20 to 79). Three patients, one with hepatocellular carcinoma and two with cutaneous melanoma, achieved partial responses.

Sequencing was performed with immunoSEQ multiplex PCR; in TCRdb, only in-frame clones are kept and a portion is missing. The repertoire consists of 100,000 or so clones, with roughly 90% occurring once and the leading ten covering roughly 3.5%. The source was CD4+ or CD8+ T cells sorted from blood, collected in a trial of the OX40 agonist ivuxolimab. This receptor was obtained from an adult with an advanced solid tumor such as melanoma, head and neck, liver or kidney cancer.

CDR3 protein: CASSQDPLGTTQGGGNQPQHF. The CDR3 DNA reads TGCGCCAGCAGCCAAGACCCGCTCGGGACAACTCAGGGAGGGGGTAATCAGCCCCAGCATTTT. This rearrangement joins TRBV4-1 to TRBJ1-5; D might be TRBD1 (6 bases). Trimming took 0 bases from V and 4 from J, leaving 28 bases between them. There are 21 residues in the CDR3. The germline CDR1 and CDR2 sequences are MGHRA and YSYEKL.